Listed here are 6 T cell receptor beta chains from one sample, sequenced in a study of cytomegalovirus exposure and HLA in healthy donors. This PCR relied on a set of 60 Vbeta primers and 13 Jbeta primers. TCRdb's table, derived via immunoSEQ multiplex PCR, lists solely in-frame clones and lacks some. The profile shows around 120,000 clones, around 82% of them singletons. The sequenced sample was PBMCs. The receptors were gathered from a boy between 5 and 17 years old in good health and CMV-seronegative.

J is TRBJ2-7 and V is TRBV7-8; 12 positions agree with TRBD2. CDR3 length: 18 amino acids. The germline V gene has CDR1 SGHVS and CDR2 FQNEAQ. V lost 4 bases, J lost 4 bases, and 14 bases stayed unmatched. Written as DNA, the CDR3 is TGTGCCAGCAGCTCTCGGCAGAGACCACTAGCGGGAGGATACGAGCAGTACTTC. Its translation: CASSSRQRPLAGGYEQYF.

This clone was detected a few times. The V call is TRBV4-3, the J call TRBJ2-2, with D possibly TRBD1 on 6 matching bases. Per germline, CDR1 LGHNA and CDR2 YSLEER. V was pared by 0 bases and J by 7 bases, with 12 bases between. This CDR3 is built from 15 residues. The CDR3 loop is CASSQDSRGHGELFF. The DNA for the CDR3 is TGCGCCAGCAGCCAAGATTCACGGGGACACGGGGAGCTGTTTTTT.

V is TRBV18 and J is TRBJ2-7, with D maybe TRBD1 (6 bases). Trimming left V 3 bases short and J 2 bases short, with 8 bases between. The length of the CDR3 is 13 residues. Germline V gene sequence: CDR1 KGHSH, CDR2 LQKENI. Here the CDR3 DNA reads TGTGCCAGCTCACCCCAGGGGACCTACGAGCAGTACTTC. This translates into CASSPQGTYEQYF.

This chain uses TRBV9 with TRBJ1-1, with a tentative D call TRBD1 (6 bases). Germline V gene sequence: CDR1 SGDLS, CDR2 YYNGEE. The CDR3 has 14 amino acids. V lost 0 bases, J lost 0 bases, and 6 bases lay in between. The CDR3 nucleotides read TGTGCCAGCAGCGTAGGGACAGTGAACACTGAAGCTTTCTTT. Its protein product is CASSVGTVNTEAFF.

The sample holds one count of this clone. The chain carries TRBV10-3 and TRBJ2-5; possible D gene TRBD1, 5 bases. This CDR3 comprises 13 residues. Germline CDR1 is ENHRY and CDR2 is SYGVKD. Trimming left V 7 bases short and J 5 bases short, with 14 bases between. The CDR3 is CAINQGISETQYF. The CDR3 DNA sequence: TGTGCCATCAATCAGGGTATCTCCGAGACCCAGTACTTC.

The chain joins TRBV18 to TRBJ1-2; D is uncertain. Trimming stripped 0 bases from V and 2 bases from J, with 4 bases between. The CDR3 has 13 amino acids. Germline V CDR1 and CDR2: KGHSH, LQKENI. Here the CDR3 DNA reads TGTGCCAGCTCACCACCGCAGAACTATGGCTACACCTTC. This gives the protein CASSPPQNYGYTF. Combining the CDR3 with reference TRBV18 and TRBJ1-2 gives the whole variable domain NAGVMQNPRHLVRRRGQEARLRCSPMKGHSHVYWYRQLPEEGLKFMVYLQKENIIDESGMPKERFSAEFPKEGPSILRIQQVVRGDSAAYFCASSPPQNYGYTFGSGTRLTVV.